This paragraph reports one T cell receptor beta chain. Its specificity is unknown. These data are taken from a study of beta chain features in type 1 diabetes. Study background: On cell yields, gender and age, patients and healthy donors were similar.

All of the sorted populations showed purity greater than 98%. The study reverse transcribed the entire isolated RNA, so it sequenced expressed TCRB transcripts. Clones were sequenced by immunoSEQ multiplex PCR, and TCRdb holds only the in-frame ones, with some missing. Altogether under 150,000 clones are present, about 50% being singletons, with the ten largest covering roughly 0.42%. General study findings and limits: Amplification by PCR could prefer shorter templates, with the same effect in patients and controls.

The length of the CDR3 is 11 residues. The ends were cut back, 1 base at V and 11 bases at J, with 9 bases in the middle. The germline gives CDR1 DFQATT, CDR2 SNEGSKA (reference sequence). Sequencing was done on a sample of Tregs from blood. The TCR originated in a man in his late teens or twenties in good health. V and J are TRBV20-1 and TRBJ2-4; a possible D gene is TRBD2 (6 bases). The CDR3 DNA follows: TGCAGTGCTAGAGGGGGCGGGGTTCAGTACTTC. This encodes CSARGGGVQYF.